The rows below give T cell receptor beta chains drawn from one sample of a study of blood T cell repertoires in COVID-19. Method: immunoSEQ multiplex PCR; TCRdb's copy keeps in-frame clones and lacks some. The sample holds 300,000 to 350,000 clones; around nine tenths are singletons and the top ten take around 3.9%. The sequenced sample consisted of PBMCs or T cells enriched from blood (not recorded which). These receptors came from a woman between 25 and 40 years old who had been exposed to COVID-19. Both conserved end residues are part of each CDR3. The D gene is left open where the match is weak. Part of the rows lack a size; the others show once, few, many or a class for expanded clones.

v_call: TRBV4-1; j_call: TRBJ1-2; clone_size: .; d_call: TRBD1; cdr3_nt: TGCGCCAGCCTAGGGGGCGTCTATGGCTACACCTTC; cdr3_aa: CASLGGVYGYTF
v_call: TRBV4-1; j_call: TRBJ2-1; clone_size: .; d_call: TRBD2; cdr3_nt: TGCGCCAGCAGCCATACTAGCGTCGGGCAGTTCTTC; cdr3_aa: CASSHTSVGQFF
v_call: TRBV5-1; j_call: TRBJ2-5; clone_size: .; d_call: TRBD1; cdr3_nt: TGCGCCAGCAGCTCCCTCCCGACAGGGGGATTCCAAGAGACCCAGTACTTC; cdr3_aa: CASSSLPTGGFQETQYF
v_call: TRBV29-1; j_call: TRBJ2-2; clone_size: .; d_call: TRBD2; cdr3_nt: TGCAGCGTTGTTAAGGGGCGGGAGACCGGGGAGCTGTTTTTT; cdr3_aa: CSVVKGRETGELFF
v_call: TRBV9; j_call: TRBJ2-5; clone_size: .; d_call: TRBD2; cdr3_nt: TGTGCCAGCAGCGTCCAAGCGGGGGGTAAAGAGACCCAGTACTTC; cdr3_aa: CASSVQAGGKETQYF
v_call: TRBV6-6; j_call: TRBJ2-7; clone_size: few; d_call: .; cdr3_nt: TGTGCCAGCAGTTTATCCGGGGGAACCTACGAGCAGTACTTC; cdr3_aa: CASSLSGGTYEQYF
v_call: TRBV2; j_call: TRBJ1-5; clone_size: .; d_call: TRBD1; cdr3_nt: TGTGCCAGCAGTTCCGGACAGGGCGAAGGGGCCCAGCATTTT; cdr3_aa: CASSSGQGEGAQHF
v_call: TRBV7-2; j_call: TRBJ2-1; clone_size: .; d_call: .; cdr3_nt: TGTGCCAGCAGCTCCGGGTATGAGCAGTTCTTC; cdr3_aa: CASSSGYEQFF
v_call: TRBV5-1; j_call: TRBJ1-3; clone_size: .; d_call: TRBD1; cdr3_nt: TGCGCCAGCAGCATCGGGACAGTGCGAAGCTCTGGAAACACCATATATTTT; cdr3_aa: CASSIGTVRSSGNTIYF
v_call: TRBV19; j_call: TRBJ2-3; clone_size: .; d_call: .; cdr3_nt: TGTGCCAGTAGTCCACAGGTCCCCCGCGAAGATACGCAGTATTTT; cdr3_aa: CASSPQVPREDTQYF
v_call: TRBV19; j_call: TRBJ2-7; clone_size: once; d_call: .; cdr3_nt: TGTGCCAGTAGTATAGGTCAAGGGGCCTACGAGCAGTACTTC; cdr3_aa: CASSIGQGAYEQYF
v_call: TRBV18; j_call: TRBJ1-1; clone_size: few; d_call: .; cdr3_nt: TGTGCCAGCTCACCAAGGGGGATCGTTGATACTGAAGCTTTCTTT; cdr3_aa: CASSPRGIVDTEAFF
v_call: TRBV15; j_call: TRBJ1-5; clone_size: .; d_call: .; cdr3_nt: TGTGCCACCAGCAGAGACGGGGGTTATAGCAATCAGCCCCAGCATTTT; cdr3_aa: CATSRDGGYSNQPQHF
v_call: TRBV5-1; j_call: TRBJ2-3; clone_size: .; d_call: .; cdr3_nt: TGCGCCAGCAGCTTGGCTAGGGGCCCAGATACGCAGTATTTT; cdr3_aa: CASSLARGPDTQYF
v_call: TRBV6-5; j_call: TRBJ2-3; clone_size: .; d_call: .; cdr3_nt: TGTGCCAGTGGGAGGCAAACAGATACGCAGTATTTT; cdr3_aa: CASGRQTDTQYF
v_call: TRBV3-1/TRBV3-2; j_call: TRBJ1-3; clone_size: .; d_call: .; cdr3_nt: TGTGCCAGCAGCTTGACTGCGGACACCATATATTTT; cdr3_aa: CASSLTADTIYF
v_call: TRBV7-2; j_call: TRBJ1-2; clone_size: .; d_call: .; cdr3_nt: TGTGCCAGCAGCTTCTCACCGGGACATCGAAACTATGGCTACACCTTC; cdr3_aa: CASSFSPGHRNYGYTF
v_call: TRBV7-6; j_call: TRBJ1-2; clone_size: .; d_call: .; cdr3_nt: TGTGCCAGCAGCTTAGGCTCAGGGTCTGTAAGTGGCTACACCTTC; cdr3_aa: CASSLGSGSVSGYTF
v_call: TRBV6-5; j_call: TRBJ2-4; clone_size: .; d_call: TRBD1; cdr3_nt: TGTGCCAGCAGGAACAGACAGGGCTACATTCAGTACTTC; cdr3_aa: CASRNRQGYIQYF
v_call: TRBV12-3/TRBV12-4; j_call: TRBJ1-2; clone_size: .; d_call: TRBD1; cdr3_nt: TGTGCCAGCAGCCTCGGACAGGGCGGTGGCTACACCTTC; cdr3_aa: CASSLGQGGGYTF
v_call: TRBV7-2; j_call: TRBJ1-1; clone_size: once; d_call: .; cdr3_nt: TGTGCCAGCAGCTTAGTCCCAGGGGCCTACACTGAAGCTTTCTTT; cdr3_aa: CASSLVPGAYTEAFF
v_call: TRBV15; j_call: TRBJ1-5; clone_size: .; d_call: TRBD1; cdr3_nt: TGTGCCACCAGCAGGGGGGACAGTCCTAGGCATTTT; cdr3_aa: CATSRGDSPRHF
v_call: TRBV15; j_call: TRBJ1-5; clone_size: .; d_call: TRBD1; cdr3_nt: TGTGCCACCGCCCGGGACAGGAGATACAATCAGCCCCAGCATTTT; cdr3_aa: CATARDRRYNQPQHF
v_call: TRBV18; j_call: TRBJ1-1; clone_size: .; d_call: .; cdr3_nt: TGTGCCAGCTCACGGCAGGGTACGGACACTGAAGCTTTCTTT; cdr3_aa: CASSRQGTDTEAFF
v_call: TRBV5-8; j_call: TRBJ2-7; clone_size: .; d_call: TRBD1; cdr3_nt: TGTGCCAGCAGCTGGAGGGGACAGGGGGCTGACGAGCAGTACTTC; cdr3_aa: CASSWRGQGADEQYF
v_call: TRBV27; j_call: TRBJ2-1; clone_size: .; d_call: TRBD1; cdr3_nt: TGTGCCAGCAGTTTCTTACCTCCTGGACAGGGGGCAAGTAATGAGCAGTTCTTC; cdr3_aa: CASSFLPPGQGASNEQFF
v_call: TRBV12-3/TRBV12-4; j_call: TRBJ1-2; clone_size: .; d_call: .; cdr3_nt: TGTGCCAGCAGTTCGTCGGGGGTAGATGGCTACACCTTC; cdr3_aa: CASSSSGVDGYTF
v_call: TRBV7-9; j_call: TRBJ2-2; clone_size: .; d_call: .; cdr3_nt: TGTGCCAGCAGCCCCCCCTACCGGCGGGACACCGGGGAGCTGTTTTTT; cdr3_aa: CASSPPYRRDTGELFF
v_call: TRBV4-1; j_call: TRBJ1-2; clone_size: .; d_call: TRBD1; cdr3_nt: TGCGCCAGCAGCCAAACCTCGGACAGGGGCCATGGCTACACCTTC; cdr3_aa: CASSQTSDRGHGYTF